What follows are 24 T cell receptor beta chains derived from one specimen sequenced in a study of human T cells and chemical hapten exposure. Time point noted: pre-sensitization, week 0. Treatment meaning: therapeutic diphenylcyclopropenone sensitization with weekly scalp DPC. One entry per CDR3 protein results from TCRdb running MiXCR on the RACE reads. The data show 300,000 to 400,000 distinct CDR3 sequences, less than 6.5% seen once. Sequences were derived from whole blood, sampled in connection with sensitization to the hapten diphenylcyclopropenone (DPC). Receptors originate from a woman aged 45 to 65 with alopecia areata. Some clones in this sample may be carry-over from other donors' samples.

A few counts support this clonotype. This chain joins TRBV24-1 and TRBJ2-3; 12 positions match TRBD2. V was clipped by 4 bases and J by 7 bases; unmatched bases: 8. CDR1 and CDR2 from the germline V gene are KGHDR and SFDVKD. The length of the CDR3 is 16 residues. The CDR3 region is CATSDHSSGGANTQYF. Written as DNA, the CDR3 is TGTGCCACCAGTGACCATTCTAGCGGGGGGGCGAATACGCAGTATTTT.

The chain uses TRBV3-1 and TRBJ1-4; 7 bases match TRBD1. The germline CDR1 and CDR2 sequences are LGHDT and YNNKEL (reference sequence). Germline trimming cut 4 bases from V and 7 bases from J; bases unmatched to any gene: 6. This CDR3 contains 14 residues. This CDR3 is CASSPTGASEKLFF. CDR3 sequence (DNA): TGTGCCAGCAGCCCAACAGGGGCAAGTGAAAAACTGTTTTTT.

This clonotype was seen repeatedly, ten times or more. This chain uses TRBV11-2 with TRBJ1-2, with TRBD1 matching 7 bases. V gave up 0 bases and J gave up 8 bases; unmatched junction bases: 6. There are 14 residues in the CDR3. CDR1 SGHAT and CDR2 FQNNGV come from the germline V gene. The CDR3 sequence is CASSLDEGAQGYTF. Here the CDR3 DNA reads TGTGCCAGCAGCTTAGATGAGGGGGCGCAAGGCTACACCTTC.

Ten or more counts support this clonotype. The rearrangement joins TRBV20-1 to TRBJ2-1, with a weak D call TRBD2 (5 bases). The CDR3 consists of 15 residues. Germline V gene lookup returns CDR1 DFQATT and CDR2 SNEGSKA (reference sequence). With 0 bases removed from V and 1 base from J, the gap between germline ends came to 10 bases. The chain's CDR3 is CSARDLRVSYNEQFF. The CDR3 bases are TGCAGTGCTAGAGATTTGAGGGTTTCCTACAATGAGCAGTTCTTC.

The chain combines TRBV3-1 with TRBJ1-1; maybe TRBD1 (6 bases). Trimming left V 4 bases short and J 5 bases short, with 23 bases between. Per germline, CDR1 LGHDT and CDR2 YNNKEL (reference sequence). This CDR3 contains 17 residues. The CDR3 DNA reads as TGTGCCAGCAGCCTCAAAGGGGGGGGGCTCTCTCTTACTGAAGCTTTCTTT. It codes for CASSLKGGGLSLTEAFF.

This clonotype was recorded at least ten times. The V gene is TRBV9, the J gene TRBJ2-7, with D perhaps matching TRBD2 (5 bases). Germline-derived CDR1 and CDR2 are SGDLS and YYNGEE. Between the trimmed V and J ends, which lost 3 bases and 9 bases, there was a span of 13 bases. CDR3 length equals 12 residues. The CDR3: CASSGREGPQYF. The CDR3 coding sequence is TGTGCCAGCAGCGGTCGGGAAGGGCCGCAGTACTTC.

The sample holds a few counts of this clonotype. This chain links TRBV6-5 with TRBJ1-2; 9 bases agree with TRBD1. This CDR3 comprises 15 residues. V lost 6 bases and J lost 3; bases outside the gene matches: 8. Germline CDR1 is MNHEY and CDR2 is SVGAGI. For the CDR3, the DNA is TGTGCCAGCAGGGTGGGACAGGGCCGGGACTATGGCTACACCTTC. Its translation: CASRVGQGRDYGYTF.

The CDR3 is CASTNSRDRGKETQYF. Here the CDR3 DNA reads TGTGCCAGCACAAACTCCCGGGACAGGGGGAAAGAGACCCAGTACTTC. The rearrangement links TRBV6-2 or TRBV6-3 to TRBJ2-5, with 11 bases fitting TRBD1. The ends lost 7 bases at V and 3 bases at J; junction bases unmatched: 10. The CDR3 runs 16 residues. Germline-derived CDR1 and CDR2 are MNHEY and SVGEGT.

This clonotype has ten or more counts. CDR3 amino acids: CASSVSGTGSEEQYF. In DNA, the CDR3 is TGTGCCAGCAGCGTGTCCGGGACAGGGTCTGAGGAGCAGTACTTC. This sequence joins TRBV9 and TRBJ2-7; 9 bases match TRBD1. The V and J ends lost 2 bases and 7 bases, in that order; junction bases with no gene match: 10. CDR3 length: 15 amino acids. Germline V lookup: CDR1 SGDLS, CDR2 YYNGEE. The variable domain in full, completed from reference TRBV9 and TRBJ2-7, reads DSGVTQTPKHLITATGQRVTLRCSPRSGDLSVYWYQQSLDQGLQFLIQYYNGEERAKGNILERFSAQQFPDLHSELNLSSLELGDSALYFCASSVSGTGSEEQYFGPGTRLTVT.

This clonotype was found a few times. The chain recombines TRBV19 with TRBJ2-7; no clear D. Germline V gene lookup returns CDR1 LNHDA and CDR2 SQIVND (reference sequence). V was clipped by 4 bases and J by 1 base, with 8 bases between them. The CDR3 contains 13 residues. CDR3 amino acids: CASSSYTSYEQYF. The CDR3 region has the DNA TGTGCCAGTAGTAGTTATACATCCTACGAGCAGTACTTC.

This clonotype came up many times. The CDR3 is CASSPRGGRYEQYF. DNA for the CDR3: TGTGCCAGCAGTCCCCGGGGGGGGCGATACGAGCAGTACTTC. This chain joins TRBV6-2 or TRBV6-3 and TRBJ2-7; 8 nucleotides match TRBD2. From germline, CDR1 is MNHEY and CDR2 SVGEGT. The CDR3 runs to 14 residues. V shed 5 bases, J shed 4 bases, and the junction held 7 bases outside the gene matches.

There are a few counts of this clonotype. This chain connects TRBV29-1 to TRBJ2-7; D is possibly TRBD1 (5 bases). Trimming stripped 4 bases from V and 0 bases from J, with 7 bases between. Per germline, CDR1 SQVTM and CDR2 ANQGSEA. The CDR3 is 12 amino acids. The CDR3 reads CSVAGISYEQYF. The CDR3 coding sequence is TGCAGCGTTGCAGGGATCTCCTACGAGCAGTACTTC.

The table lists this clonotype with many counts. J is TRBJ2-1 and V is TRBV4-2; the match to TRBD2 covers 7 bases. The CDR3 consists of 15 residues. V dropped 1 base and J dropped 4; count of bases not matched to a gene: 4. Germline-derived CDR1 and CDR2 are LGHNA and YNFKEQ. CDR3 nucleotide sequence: TGTGCCAGCAGCCAAGTGGGGGAGGGGTACAATGAGCAGTTCTTC. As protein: CASSQVGEGYNEQFF.

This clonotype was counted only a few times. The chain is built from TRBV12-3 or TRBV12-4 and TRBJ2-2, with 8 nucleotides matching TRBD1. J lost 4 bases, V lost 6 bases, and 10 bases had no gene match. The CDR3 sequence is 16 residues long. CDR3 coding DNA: TGTGCCAGCAGCGATTCAGGGGGCGCGGGCACCGGGGAGCTGTTTTTT. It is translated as CASSDSGGAGTGELFF.

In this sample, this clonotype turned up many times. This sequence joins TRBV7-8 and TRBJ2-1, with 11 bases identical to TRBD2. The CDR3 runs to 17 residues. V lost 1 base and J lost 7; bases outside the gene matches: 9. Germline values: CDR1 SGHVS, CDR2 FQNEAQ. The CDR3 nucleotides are TGTGCCAGCAGCTTAGATCTTCTAGCGGGGGGAAGTAATGAGCAGTTCTTC. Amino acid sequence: CASSLDLLAGGSNEQFF. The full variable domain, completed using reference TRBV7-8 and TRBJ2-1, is GAGVSQSPRYKVAKRGQDVALRCDPISGHVSLFWYQQALGQGPEFLTYFQNEAQLDKSGLPSDRFFAERPEGSVSTLKIQRTQQEDSAVYLCASSLDLLAGGSNEQFFGPGTRLTVL.

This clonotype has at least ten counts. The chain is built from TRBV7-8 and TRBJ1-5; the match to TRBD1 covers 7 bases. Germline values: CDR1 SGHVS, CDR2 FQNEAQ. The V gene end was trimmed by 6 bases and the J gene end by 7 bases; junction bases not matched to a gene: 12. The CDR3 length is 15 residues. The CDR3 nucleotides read TGTGCCAGCAGTGCCCGGGACAGCCTCCACCAGCCCCAGCATTTT. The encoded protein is CASSARDSLHQPQHF.

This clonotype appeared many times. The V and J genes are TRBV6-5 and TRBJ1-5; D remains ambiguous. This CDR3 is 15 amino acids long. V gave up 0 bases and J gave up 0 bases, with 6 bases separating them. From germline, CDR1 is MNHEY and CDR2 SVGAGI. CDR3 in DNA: TGTGCCAGCAGTTACTCGGCCCTTAGCAATCAGCCCCAGCATTTT. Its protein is CASSYSALSNQPQHF.

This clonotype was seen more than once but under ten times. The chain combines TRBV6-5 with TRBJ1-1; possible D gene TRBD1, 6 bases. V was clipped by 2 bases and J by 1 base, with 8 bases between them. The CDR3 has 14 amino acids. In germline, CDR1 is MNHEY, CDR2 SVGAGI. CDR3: CASSYTTGNTEAFF. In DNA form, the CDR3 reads TGTGCCAGCAGTTACACGACAGGGAACACTGAAGCTTTCTTT.

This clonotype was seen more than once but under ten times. The CDR3 loop is CASSRTRYEQYF. The DNA for the CDR3 is TGTGCCAGCAGTCGGACGCGCTACGAGCAGTACTTC. The chain employs TRBV7-2 and TRBJ2-7; no definite D call. The CDR3 sequence is 12 residues long. Germline CDR1 is SGHTA and CDR2 is FQGNSA. V gave up 6 bases and J gave up 3 bases, with 9 bases separating them.

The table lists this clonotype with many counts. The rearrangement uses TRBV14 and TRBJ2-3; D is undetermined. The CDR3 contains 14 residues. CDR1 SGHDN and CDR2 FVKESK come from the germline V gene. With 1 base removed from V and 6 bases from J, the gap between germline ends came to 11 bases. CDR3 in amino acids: CASSQGWVADTQYF. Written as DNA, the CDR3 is TGTGCCAGCAGCCAAGGCTGGGTTGCGGATACGCAGTATTTT.

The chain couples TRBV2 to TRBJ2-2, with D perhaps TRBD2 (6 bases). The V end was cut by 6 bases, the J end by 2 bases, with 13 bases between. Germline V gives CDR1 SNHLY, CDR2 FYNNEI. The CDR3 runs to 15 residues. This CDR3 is CASSAGGANTGELFF. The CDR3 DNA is TGTGCCAGCAGCGCGGGCGGGGCTAACACCGGGGAGCTGTTTTTT.

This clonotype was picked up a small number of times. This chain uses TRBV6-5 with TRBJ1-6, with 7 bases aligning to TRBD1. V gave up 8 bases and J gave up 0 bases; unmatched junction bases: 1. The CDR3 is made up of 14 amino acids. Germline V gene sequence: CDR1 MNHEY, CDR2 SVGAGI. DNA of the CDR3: TGTGCCAGCGGGGACAGCTCCTATAATTCACCCCTCCACTTT. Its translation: CASGDSSYNSPLHF.

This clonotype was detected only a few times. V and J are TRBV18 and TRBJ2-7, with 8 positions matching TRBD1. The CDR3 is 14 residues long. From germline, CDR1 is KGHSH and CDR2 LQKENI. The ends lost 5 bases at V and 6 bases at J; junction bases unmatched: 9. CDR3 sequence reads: CASSERAGGGEQYF. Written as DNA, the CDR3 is TGTGCCAGCTCAGAACGGGCAGGGGGCGGCGAGCAGTACTTC.

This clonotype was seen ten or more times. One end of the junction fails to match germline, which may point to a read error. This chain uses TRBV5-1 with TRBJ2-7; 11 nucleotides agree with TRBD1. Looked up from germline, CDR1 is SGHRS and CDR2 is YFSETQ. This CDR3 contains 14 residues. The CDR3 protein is CPSSFGTGGYEQYF. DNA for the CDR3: TGCCCCAGCAGCTTCGGGACAGGGGGATACGAGCAGTACTTC.